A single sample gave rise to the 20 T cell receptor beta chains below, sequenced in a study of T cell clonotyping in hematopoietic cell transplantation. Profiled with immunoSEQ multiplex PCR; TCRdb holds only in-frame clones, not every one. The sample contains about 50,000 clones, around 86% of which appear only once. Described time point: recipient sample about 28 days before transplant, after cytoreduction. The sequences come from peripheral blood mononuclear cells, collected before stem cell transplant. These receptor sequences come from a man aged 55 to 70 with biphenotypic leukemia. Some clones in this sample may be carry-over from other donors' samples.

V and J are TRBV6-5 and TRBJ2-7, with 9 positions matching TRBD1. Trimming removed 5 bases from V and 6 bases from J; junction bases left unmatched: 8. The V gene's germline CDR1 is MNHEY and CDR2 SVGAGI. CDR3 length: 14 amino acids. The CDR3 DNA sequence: TGTGCCAGCAGTCGGGACAGGGCAATGCGCGAGCAGTACTTC. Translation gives CASSRDRAMREQYF.

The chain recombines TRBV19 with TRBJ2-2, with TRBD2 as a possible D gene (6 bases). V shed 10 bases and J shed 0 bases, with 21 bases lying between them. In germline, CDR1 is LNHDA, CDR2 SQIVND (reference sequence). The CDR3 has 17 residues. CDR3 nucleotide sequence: TGTGCCACTGGAAGACAGCGGGCCCCCGCGAACACCGGGGAGCTGTTTTTT. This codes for CATGRQRAPANTGELFF. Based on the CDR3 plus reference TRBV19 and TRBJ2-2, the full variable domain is DGGITQSPKYLFRKEGQNVTLSCEQNLNHDAMYWYRQDPGQGLRLIYYSQIVNDFQKGDIAEGYSVSREKKESFPLTVTSAQKNPTAFYLCATGRQRAPANTGELFFGEGSRLTVL.

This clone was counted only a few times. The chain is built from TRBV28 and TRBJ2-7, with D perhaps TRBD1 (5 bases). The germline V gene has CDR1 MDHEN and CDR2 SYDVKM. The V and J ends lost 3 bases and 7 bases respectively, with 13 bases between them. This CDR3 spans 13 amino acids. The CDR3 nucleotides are TGTGCCAGCAGTTTCTCAGGGTTGAGGGAGCAGTACTTC. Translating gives CASSFSGLREQYF.

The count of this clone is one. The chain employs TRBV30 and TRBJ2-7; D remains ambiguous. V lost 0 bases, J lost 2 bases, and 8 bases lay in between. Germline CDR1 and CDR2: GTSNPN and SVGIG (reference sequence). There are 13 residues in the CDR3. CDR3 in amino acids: CAWSVSVPYEQYF. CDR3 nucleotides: TGTGCCTGGAGTGTATCAGTGCCCTACGAGCAGTACTTC.

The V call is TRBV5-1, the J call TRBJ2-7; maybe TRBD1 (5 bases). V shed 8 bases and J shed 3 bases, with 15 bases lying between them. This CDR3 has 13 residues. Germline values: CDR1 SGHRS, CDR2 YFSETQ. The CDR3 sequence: CASRRDSIYEQYF. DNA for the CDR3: TGCGCCAGTCGCAGGGATAGTATCTACGAGCAGTACTTC. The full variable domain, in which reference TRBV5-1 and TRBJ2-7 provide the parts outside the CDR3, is KAGVTQTPRYLIKTRGQQVTLSCSPISGHRSVSWYQQTPGQGLQFLFEYFSETQRNKGNFPGRFSGRQFSNSRSEMNVSTLELGDSALYLCASRRDSIYEQYFGPGTRLTVT.

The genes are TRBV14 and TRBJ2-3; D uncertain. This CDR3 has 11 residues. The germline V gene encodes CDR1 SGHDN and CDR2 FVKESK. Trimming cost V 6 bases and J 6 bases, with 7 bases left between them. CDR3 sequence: CASSAGDTQYF. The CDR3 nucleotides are TGTGCCAGCAGTGCCGGGGATACGCAGTATTTT.

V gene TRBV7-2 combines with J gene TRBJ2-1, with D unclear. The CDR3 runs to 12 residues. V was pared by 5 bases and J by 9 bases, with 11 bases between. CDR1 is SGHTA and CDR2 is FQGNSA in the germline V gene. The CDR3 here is CASSLYVGEQFF. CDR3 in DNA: TGTGCCAGCAGCCTGTACGTCGGTGAGCAGTTCTTC.

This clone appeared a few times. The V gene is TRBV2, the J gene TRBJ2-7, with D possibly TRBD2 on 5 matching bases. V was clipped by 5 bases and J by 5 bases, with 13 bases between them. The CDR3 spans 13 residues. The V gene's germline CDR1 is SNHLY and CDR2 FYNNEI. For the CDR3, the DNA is TGTGCCAGCAGTTTTGGGAGACTCCACGAGCAGTACTTC. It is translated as CASSFGRLHEQYF.

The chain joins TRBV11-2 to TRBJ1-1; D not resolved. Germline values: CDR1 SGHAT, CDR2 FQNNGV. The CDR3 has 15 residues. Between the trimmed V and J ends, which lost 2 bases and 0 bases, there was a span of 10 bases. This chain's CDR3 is CASSLTGSLNTEAFF. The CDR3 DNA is TGTGCCAGCAGCTTAACGGGGAGCCTGAACACTGAAGCTTTCTTT.

The CDR3 sequence is CASSQELQAEQYF. DNA of the CDR3: TGTGCCAGCAGCCAGGAGCTACAGGCAGAGCAGTACTTC. The J gene is TRBJ2-7, the V gene TRBV14, with TRBD1 as a possible D gene (5 bases). Per the germline V gene, CDR1 is SGHDN and CDR2 is FVKESK. V was shortened by 3 bases and J by 7 bases, with 13 bases between the two germline ends. CDR3 length: 13 amino acids.

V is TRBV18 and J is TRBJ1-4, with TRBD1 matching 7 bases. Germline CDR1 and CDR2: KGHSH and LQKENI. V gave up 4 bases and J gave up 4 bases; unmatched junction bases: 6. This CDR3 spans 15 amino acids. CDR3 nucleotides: TGTGCCAGCTCACTCCGACAGGGCCTTAATGAAAAACTGTTTTTT. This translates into CASSLRQGLNEKLFF.

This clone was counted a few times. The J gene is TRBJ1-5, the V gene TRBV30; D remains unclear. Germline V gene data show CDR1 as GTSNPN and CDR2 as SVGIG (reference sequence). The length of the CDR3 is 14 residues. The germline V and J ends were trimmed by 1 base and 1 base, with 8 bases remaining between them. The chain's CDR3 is CAWSEGSSNQPQHF. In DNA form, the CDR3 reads TGTGCCTGGAGTGAGGGTTCGAGCAATCAGCCCCAGCATTTT.

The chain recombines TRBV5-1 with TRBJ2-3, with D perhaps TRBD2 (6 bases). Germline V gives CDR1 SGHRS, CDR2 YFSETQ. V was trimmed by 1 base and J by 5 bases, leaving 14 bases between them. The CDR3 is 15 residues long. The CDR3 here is CASSLQTGVRDTQYF. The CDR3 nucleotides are TGCGCCAGCAGCTTGCAAACGGGAGTGAGAGATACGCAGTATTTT.

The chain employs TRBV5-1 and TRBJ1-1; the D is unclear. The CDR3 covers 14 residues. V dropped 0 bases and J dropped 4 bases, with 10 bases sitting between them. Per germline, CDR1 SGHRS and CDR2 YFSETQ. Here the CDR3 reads CASSLDAGSTEAFF. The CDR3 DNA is TGCGCCAGCAGCTTGGATGCAGGCAGCACTGAAGCTTTCTTT.

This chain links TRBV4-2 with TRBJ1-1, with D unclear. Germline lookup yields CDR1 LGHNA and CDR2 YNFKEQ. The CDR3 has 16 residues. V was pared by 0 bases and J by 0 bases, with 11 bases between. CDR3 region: CASSQEGGTMNTEAFF. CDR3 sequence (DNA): TGTGCCAGCAGCCAAGAGGGTGGAACTATGAACACTGAAGCTTTCTTT.

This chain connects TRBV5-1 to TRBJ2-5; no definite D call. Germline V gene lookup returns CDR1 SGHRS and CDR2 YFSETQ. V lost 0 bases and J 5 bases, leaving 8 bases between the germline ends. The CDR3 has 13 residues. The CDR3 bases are TGCGCCAGCAGCTTGGGGGTTGCGGAGACCCAGTACTTC. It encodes CASSLGVAETQYF.

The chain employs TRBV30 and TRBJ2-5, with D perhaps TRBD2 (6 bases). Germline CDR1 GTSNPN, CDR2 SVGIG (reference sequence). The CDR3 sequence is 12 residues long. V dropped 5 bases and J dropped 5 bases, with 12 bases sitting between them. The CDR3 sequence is CAWLAEGETQYF. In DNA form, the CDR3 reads TGTGCCTGGCTTGCGGAGGGTGAGACCCAGTACTTC.

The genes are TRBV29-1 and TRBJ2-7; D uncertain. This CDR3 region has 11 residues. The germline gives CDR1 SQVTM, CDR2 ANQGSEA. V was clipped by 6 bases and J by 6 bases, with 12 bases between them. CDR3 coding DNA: TGCAGCGTGGATTTGGACGGCGAGCAGTACTTC. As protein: CSVDLDGEQYF.

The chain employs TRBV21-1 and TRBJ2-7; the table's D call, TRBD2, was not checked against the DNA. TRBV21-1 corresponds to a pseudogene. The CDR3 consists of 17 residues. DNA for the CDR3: TGTGCCAGCAGCAAGTGGGCGGGAGGGCCATCAGCCTACGAGCAGTACTTC. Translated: CASSKWAGGPSAYEQYF.

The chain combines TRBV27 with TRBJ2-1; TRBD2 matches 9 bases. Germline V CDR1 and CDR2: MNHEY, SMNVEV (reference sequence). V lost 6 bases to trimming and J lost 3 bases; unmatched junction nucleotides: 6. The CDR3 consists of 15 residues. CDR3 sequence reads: CASSLLAGFYNEQFF. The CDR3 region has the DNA TGTGCCAGCAGCCTACTAGCGGGCTTCTACAATGAGCAGTTCTTC.